Listed below are T cell receptor beta chains from one sample, sequenced in a study of T cells in Graves' hyperthyroidism and ophthalmopathy. MiXCR was run by TCRdb on the multiplex PCR reads, yielding one entry per CDR3 protein. The sample includes about 400,000 distinct CDR3 sequences, more than 15% of them seen just once. The sample consisted of blood. The receptors come from a woman between 18 and 29 years old with Graves' hyperthyroidism. Both conserved end residues are part of each CDR3. Fields, in order: D gene, V gene, J gene, clone size, CDR3 protein, CDR3 DNA. D genes are given only for firm matches. The size field is filled for only some rows; it gives once, few, many or a size class.

.	TRBV29-1	TRBJ2-3	many	CSLERDTDTQYF	TGCAGTCTGGAGAGGGACACAGATACGCAGTATTTT
.	TRBV7-9	TRBJ1-2	few	CASSFDGNYGYTF	TGTGCCAGCAGCTTCGACGGTAACTATGGCTACACCTTC
.	TRBV11-2	TRBJ2-3	many	CASSSVKRAPTDTQYF	TGTGCCAGCAGCTCCGTGAAAAGGGCCCCCACAGATACGCAGTATTTT
TRBD1	TRBV7-2	TRBJ1-4	few	CASSLAQGAREKLFF	TGTGCCAGCAGCTTAGCACAGGGGGCTAGGGAAAAACTGTTTTTT
.	TRBV11-2	TRBJ1-1	once	CASSRVGQDTEAFF	TGTGCCAGCTCACGCGTGGGGCAGGACACTGAAGCTTTCTTT
.	TRBV20-1	TRBJ2-5	.	CSARETLAWGQETQYF	TGCAGTGCTAGAGAAACCCTAGCGTGGGGACAAGAGACCCAGTACTTC
TRBD2	TRBV6-1	TRBJ2-7	.	CASRSLGLPKGSYEQYF	TGTGCCAGCAGGTCATTGGGACTACCGAAGGGGTCCTACGAGCAGTACTTC
TRBD1	TRBV2	TRBJ1-2	few	CARTDRSSNYGYTF	TGTGCCAGGACGGACAGGAGCTCTAACTATGGCTACACCTTC
.	TRBV14	TRBJ2-5	few	CASSHRIQGVGETQYF	TGTGCCAGCAGCCATAGGATACAGGGAGTAGGGGAGACCCAGTACTTC
.	TRBV3-1	TRBJ1-1	many	CASSHGDGNTEAFF	TGTGCCAGCAGCCATGGGGACGGGAACACTGAAGCTTTCTTT
.	TRBV5-1	TRBJ1-4	many	CASREGEKLFF	TGCGCCAGCCGGGAAGGGGAAAAACTGTTTTTT
TRBD1	TRBV13	TRBJ2-7	many	CASSLRQGVSYEQYF	TGTGCCAGCAGCTTAAGACAGGGAGTATCCTACGAGCAGTACTTC
.	TRBV6-1	TRBJ2-7	.	CASSALSGASYEQYF	TGTGCCAGCAGCGCCCTTTCAGGGGCCTCCTACGAGCAGTACTTC
.	TRBV2	TRBJ1-5	many	CASSAVSAQQPQHF	TGTGCCAGCAGCGCCGTCTCGGCCCAACAGCCCCAGCATTTT
.	TRBV5-1	TRBJ2-7	many	CASSSGTVSYEQYF	TGCGCCAGCAGCTCCGGGACGGTCTCCTACGAGCAGTACTTC
.	TRBV20-1	TRBJ2-7	.	CSASAPGPSYEQYF	TGCAGTGCTAGCGCTCCCGGACCTTCCTACGAGCAGTACTTC
.	TRBV3-1	TRBJ2-5	.	CASSQGISGFGTQYF	TGTGCCAGCAGCCAAGGGATATCCGGTTTTGGGACCCAGTACTTC
.	TRBV2	TRBJ1-1	many	CASSVEGAATNTEAFF	TGTGCCAGCAGTGTGGAAGGGGCAGCCACGAACACTGAAGCTTTCTTT
.	TRBV6-5	TRBJ1-2	.	CASSYNPSTYGYTF	TGTGCCAGCAGTTACAATCCCAGTACCTATGGCTACACCTTC
TRBD1	TRBV28	TRBJ1-5	many	CASTRQGWGNQPQHF	TGTGCCAGCACACGACAGGGTTGGGGGAATCAGCCCCAGCATTTT
TRBD1	TRBV11-1	TRBJ2-1	many	CASSQPRDSVSYNEQFF	TGTGCCAGCAGCCAACCCCGGGACAGTGTTTCCTACAATGAGCAGTTCTTC
TRBD2	TRBV3-1	TRBJ2-3	.	CASSHLVDVLREVDWDADTQYF	TGTGCCAGCAGCCACTTGGTGGACGTGTTGCGGGAGGTCGATTGGGACGCAGATACGCAGTATTTT
.	TRBV2	TRBJ2-6	many	CAIPRGKTSSGANVLTF	TGTGCCATCCCTAGGGGGAAGACAAGCTCTGGGGCCAACGTCCTGACTTTC
.	TRBV7-9	TRBJ1-6	.	CASSPPGPNSPLHF	TGTGCCAGCAGCCCACCGGGACCGAATTCACCCCTCCACTTT
.	TRBV7-9	TRBJ2-6	few	CATNRGRAGGANVLTF	TGTGCCACGAACCGGGGCAGGGCTGGCGGGGCCAACGTCCTGACTTTC
.	TRBV7-6	TRBJ1-6	many	CASSSDSKNSPLHF	TGTGCCAGCAGCTCGGACAGCAAAAATTCACCCCTCCACTTT
.	TRBV20-1	TRBJ2-2	few	CSARDGQGAGTGELFF	TGCAGTGCTAGAGATGGGCAAGGCGCCGGTACCGGGGAGCTGTTTTTT
.	TRBV11-1	TRBJ1-2	many	CASSLATGNYGYTF	TGTGCCAGCAGCTTAGCTACAGGGAACTATGGCTACACCTTC
TRBD1	TRBV27	TRBJ1-2	.	CASRPGTELYGYTF	TGTGCCAGCAGGCCCGGGACAGAACTCTATGGCTACACCTTC
.	TRBV6-2/TRBV6-3	TRBJ1-6	few	CASTRSRGTNSPLHF	TGTGCCAGCACCCGGAGCAGGGGTACTAATTCACCCCTCCACTTT
.	TRBV11-2	TRBJ2-7	many	CASSPDGGNEQYF	TGTGCCAGCAGCCCCGACGGTGGGAACGAGCAGTACTTC
.	TRBV5-1	TRBJ2-5	few	CASSLIRATQETQYF	TGCGCCAGCAGCTTGATTAGGGCTACACAAGAGACCCAGTACTTC
.	TRBV27	TRBJ2-3	few	CASSSHGTGFEAQYF	TGTGCCAGCAGTTCGCACGGGACGGGGTTTGAAGCGCAGTATTTT
.	TRBV15	TRBJ2-1	many	CATSRDPLAEQFF	TGTGCCACCAGCAGAGATCCTTTGGCTGAGCAGTTCTTC
TRBD1	TRBV10-1	TRBJ1-1	many	CASSSTRGGEAFF	TGCGCCAGCAGCTCGACCAGGGGGGGCGAAGCTTTCTTT
.	TRBV5-1	TRBJ1-5	few	CASSLDGSMQPQHF	TGCGCCAGCAGCTTGGACGGATCCATGCAGCCCCAGCATTTT
TRBD1	TRBV19	TRBJ1-5	.	CASSNPGTGSEPQHF	TGTGCCAGTAGTAACCCCGGGACAGGGTCGGAGCCCCAGCATTTT
.	TRBV11-1	TRBJ2-1	.	CASSPADPPREQFF	TGTGCCAGCAGCCCCGCGGACCCACCGCGAGAGCAGTTCTTC
.	TRBV7-9	TRBJ1-1	.	CASSLKNQGKDEAFF	TGTGCCAGCAGCTTAAAAAATCAGGGAAAAGATGAAGCTTTCTTT
TRBD2	TRBV29-1	TRBJ2-1	.	CSVGLAGGSYNEQFF	TGCAGCGTCGGACTAGCGGGGGGGTCCTACAATGAGCAGTTCTTC
.	TRBV20-1	TRBJ1-1	many	CSARDLRLVNTEAFF	TGCAGTGCTAGAGATCTCCGGTTGGTGAACACTGAAGCTTTCTTT
TRBD1	TRBV20-1	TRBJ2-5	.	CSASTGTGGGETQYF	TGCAGTGCTAGTACCGGGACAGGGGGCGGAGAGACCCAGTACTTC
.	TRBV6-1	TRBJ2-5	.	CASSPRVHVIQETQYF	TGTGCCAGCAGTCCCCGGGTCCACGTTATACAAGAGACCCAGTACTTC
.	TRBV4-1	TRBJ2-3	few	CASSPYAGVDTQYF	TGCGCCAGCAGCCCCTATGCAGGGGTGGATACGCAGTATTTT
.	TRBV27	TRBJ2-5	.	CASSLTGFTGTQYF	TGTGCCAGCAGTTTGACAGGATTTACCGGGACCCAGTACTTC
TRBD1	TRBV5-5	TRBJ1-3	few	CASSTRTGSGNTIYF	TGTGCCAGCAGCACCCGGACAGGCTCTGGAAACACCATATATTTT
TRBD1	TRBV20-1	TRBJ1-1	.	CGASDRLTGDTEAFF	TGCGGTGCTAGTGACAGACTGACAGGGGACACTGAAGCTTTCTTT
TRBD2	TRBV29-1	TRBJ2-7	.	CSVDQGGYGEQYF	TGCAGCGTTGACCAGGGAGGGTACGGAGAGCAGTACTTC
.	TRBV15	TRBJ2-7	many	CAATGSTAEQYF	TGTGCCGCCACGGGGTCGACGGCCGAGCAGTACTTC
.	TRBV9	TRBJ1-4	.	CASSESGSTNEKLFF	TGTGCCAGCAGCGAAAGTGGATCAACTAATGAAAAACTGTTTTTT
.	TRBV2	TRBJ1-1	many	CASTFGPGYREGTEAFF	.
.	TRBV27	TRBJ1-5	many	CASSYPQGNNQPQHF	TGTGCCAGCAGCTATCCTCAGGGTAACAATCAGCCCCAGCATTTT
TRBD2	TRBV20-1	TRBJ2-2	few	CSAGTSVKGGELFF	TGCAGTGCGGGGACTAGCGTTAAGGGCGGGGAGCTGTTTTTT
TRBD2	TRBV14	TRBJ2-4	.	CASSQAYLLAGGKNIQYF	TGTGCCAGCAGCCAAGCTTATCTGCTAGCGGGGGGGAAAAACATTCAGTACTTC
.	TRBV15	TRBJ2-5	.	CATSRDLLETQYF	TGTGCCACCAGCAGGGACCTGTTAGAGACCCAGTACTTC